This T cell receptor beta chain was recorded in a study of blood T cells in healthy people across ages. Study-wide results and limits: With age, beta diversity per million T cells declined roughly linearly, significantly by 40 to 50. Relative to aged donors, long-lived donors carried more naive CD4+ cells and displayed higher diversity. Possibly, changes in expanded clonotypes were confounded because donor CMV status was unknown.

Primed by a sample-barcoded 5' primer and a J-beta primer mix, a second PCR proceeded for roughly 6 to 12 cycles. From each sample, at least 3 million paired-end reads containing CDR3 were obtained. MiXCR, run by TCRdb on the 5' RACE reads, gives a single entry per CDR3 protein. The table lists about 1.6 million distinct CDR3 sequences, roughly a third of them singletons. The sample holds many counts of this clonotype. Its antigen is undetermined. V was pared by 6 bases and J by 4 bases, with 13 bases between. The length of the CDR3 is 13 residues. The chain links TRBV12-3 or TRBV12-4 to TRBJ2-7; D tentatively reads TRBD1 or TRBD2 (5 bases each). This sequence originates from a woman in her 30s in good health. Sequencing was done on a sample of blood. CDR3 residues: CASSILWGYEQYF. Here the CDR3 DNA reads TGTGCCAGCAGCATCCTTTGGGGGTACGAGCAGTACTTC.